This T cell receptor beta chain was observed in a study of blood T cells in healthy people across ages. Study-wide context: Template switching captured about one barcoded beta molecule per two T cells.

Primed by a sample-barcoded 5' primer and a J-beta primer mix, a second PCR proceeded for about 7 to 12 cycles. Using its own MiXCR run on the 5' RACE reads, TCRdb lists one record per CDR3 protein. Of 850,000 to 1,000,000 distinct CDR3 sequences in the sample, around 46% were seen once. The CDR3 is 16 residues long. Germline V gene lookup returns CDR1 MNHNS and CDR2 SASEGT. The V end was cut by 0 bases, the J end by 0 bases, with 12 bases between. Investigators took about 9.2 milliliters of peripheral blood from every donor. Overall study findings and caveats: Not knowing donor CMV status may have confounded expanded clonotype changes. Bulk PBMC profiling left naive and antigen-experienced comparisons inconclusive.

This clonotype was recorded a few times. The antigen remains unidentified. The receptor was isolated from a man younger than 45 in good health. The genes are TRBV6-1 and TRBJ2-7; D is perhaps TRBD2 (6 bases). Source material: blood. The CDR3 spells CASSEAGDSSSYEQYF. The CDR3 nucleotides read TGTGCCAGCAGTGAAGCTGGGGACTCGAGCTCCTACGAGCAGTACTTC.